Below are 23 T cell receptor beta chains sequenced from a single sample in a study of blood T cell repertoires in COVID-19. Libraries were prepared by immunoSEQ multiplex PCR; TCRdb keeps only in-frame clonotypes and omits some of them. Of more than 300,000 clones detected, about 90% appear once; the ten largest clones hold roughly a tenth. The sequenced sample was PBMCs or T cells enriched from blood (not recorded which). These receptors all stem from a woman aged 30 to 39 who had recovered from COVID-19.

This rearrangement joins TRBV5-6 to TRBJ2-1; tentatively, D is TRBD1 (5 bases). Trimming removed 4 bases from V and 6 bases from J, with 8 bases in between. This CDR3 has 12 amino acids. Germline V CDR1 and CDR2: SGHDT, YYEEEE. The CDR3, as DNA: TGTGCCAGCAGCACCAGGGTCAATGAGCAGTTCTTC. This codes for CASSTRVNEQFF.

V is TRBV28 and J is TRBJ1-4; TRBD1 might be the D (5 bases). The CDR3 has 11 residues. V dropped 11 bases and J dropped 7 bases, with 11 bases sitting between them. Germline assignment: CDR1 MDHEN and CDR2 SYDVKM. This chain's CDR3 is CAPGGGEKLFF. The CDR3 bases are TGTGCCCCGGGGGGGGGTGAAAAACTGTTTTTT.

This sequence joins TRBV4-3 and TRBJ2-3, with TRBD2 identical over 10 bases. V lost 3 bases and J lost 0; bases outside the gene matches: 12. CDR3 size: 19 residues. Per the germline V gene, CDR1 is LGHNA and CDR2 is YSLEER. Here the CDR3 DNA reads TGCGCCAGCAGCCATTACGGGACTAGCGAATGGTCGAGCACAGATACGCAGTATTTT. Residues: CASSHYGTSEWSSTDTQYF.

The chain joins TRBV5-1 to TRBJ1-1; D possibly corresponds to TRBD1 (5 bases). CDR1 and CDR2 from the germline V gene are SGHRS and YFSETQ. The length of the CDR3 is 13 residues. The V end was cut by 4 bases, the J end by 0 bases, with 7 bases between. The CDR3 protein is CASSLTVNTEAFF. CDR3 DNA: TGCGCCAGCAGCCTGACAGTGAACACTGAAGCTTTCTTT.

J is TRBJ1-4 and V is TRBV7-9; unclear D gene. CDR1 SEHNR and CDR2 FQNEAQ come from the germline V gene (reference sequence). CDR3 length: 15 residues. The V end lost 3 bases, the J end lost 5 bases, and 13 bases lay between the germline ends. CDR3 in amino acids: CASSFFESRNEKLFF. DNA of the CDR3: TGTGCCAGCAGCTTTTTTGAGTCAAGAAATGAAAAACTGTTTTTT.

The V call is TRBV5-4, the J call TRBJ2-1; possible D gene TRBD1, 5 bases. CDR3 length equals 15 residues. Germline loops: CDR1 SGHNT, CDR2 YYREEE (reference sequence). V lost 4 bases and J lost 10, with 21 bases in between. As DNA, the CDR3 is TGTGCCAGCAGCCAATTTCCGGACAACCCCCGGGAGCAGTTCTTC. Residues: CASSQFPDNPREQFF.

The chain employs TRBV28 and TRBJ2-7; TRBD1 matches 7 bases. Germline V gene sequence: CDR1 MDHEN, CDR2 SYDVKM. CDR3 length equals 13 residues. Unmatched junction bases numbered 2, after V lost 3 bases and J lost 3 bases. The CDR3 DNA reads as TGTGCCAGCAGTTTTACAGGGGACTACGAGCAGTACTTC. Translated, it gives CASSFTGDYEQYF.

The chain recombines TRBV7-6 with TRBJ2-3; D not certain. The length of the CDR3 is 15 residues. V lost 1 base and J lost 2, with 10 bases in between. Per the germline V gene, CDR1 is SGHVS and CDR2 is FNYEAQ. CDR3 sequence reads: CASSLVPSYTDTQYF. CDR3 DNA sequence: TGTGCCAGCAGCTTAGTCCCCTCCTACACAGATACGCAGTATTTT.

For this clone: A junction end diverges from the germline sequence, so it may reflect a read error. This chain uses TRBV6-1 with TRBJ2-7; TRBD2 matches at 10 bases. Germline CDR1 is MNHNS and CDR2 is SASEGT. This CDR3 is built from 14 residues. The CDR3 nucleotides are TGTGCCAGCAGGGAAGCGGGAGGGCCGGGGGAGCAGTACTTC. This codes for CASREAGGPGEQYF.

The CDR3 here is CASSMGRVTEAFF. The DNA for the CDR3 is TGTGCCAGTAGTATGGGGAGGGTGACTGAAGCTTTCTTT. The rearrangement links TRBV19 to TRBJ1-1, with D hard to call. Trimming stripped 3 bases from V and 5 bases from J, with 10 bases between. CDR1 and CDR2 (germline): LNHDA, SQIVND (reference sequence). The length of the CDR3 is 13 residues.

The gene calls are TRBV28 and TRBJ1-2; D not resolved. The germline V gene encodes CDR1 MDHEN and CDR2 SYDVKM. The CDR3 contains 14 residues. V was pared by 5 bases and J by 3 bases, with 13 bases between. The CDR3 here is CASSTSPEDYGYTF. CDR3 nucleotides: TGTGCCAGCAGTACCTCCCCCGAGGACTATGGCTACACCTTC.

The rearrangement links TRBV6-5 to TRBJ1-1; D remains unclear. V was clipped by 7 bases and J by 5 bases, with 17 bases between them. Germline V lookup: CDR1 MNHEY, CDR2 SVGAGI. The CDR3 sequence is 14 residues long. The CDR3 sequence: CASTHLTGGTEAFF. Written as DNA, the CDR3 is TGTGCCAGCACTCACTTAACGGGTGGGACTGAAGCTTTCTTT.

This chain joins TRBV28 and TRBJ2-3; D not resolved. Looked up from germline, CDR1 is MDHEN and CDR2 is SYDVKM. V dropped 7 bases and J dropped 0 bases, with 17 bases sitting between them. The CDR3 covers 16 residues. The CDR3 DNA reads TGTGCCAGCACCAAAGTGGTAGCAACTAGCACAGATACGCAGTATTTT. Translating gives CASTKVVATSTDTQYF.

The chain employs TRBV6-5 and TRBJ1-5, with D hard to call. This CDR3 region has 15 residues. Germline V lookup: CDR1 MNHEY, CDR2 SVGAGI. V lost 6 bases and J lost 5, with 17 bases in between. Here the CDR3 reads CASRHMRDGDQPQHF. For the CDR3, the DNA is TGTGCCAGCAGGCACATGAGGGATGGGGATCAGCCCCAGCATTTT.

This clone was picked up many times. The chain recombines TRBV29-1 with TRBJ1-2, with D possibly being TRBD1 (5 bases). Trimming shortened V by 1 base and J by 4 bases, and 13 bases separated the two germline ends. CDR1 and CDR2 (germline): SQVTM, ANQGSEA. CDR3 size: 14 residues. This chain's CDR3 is CSVEATTAPYGYTF. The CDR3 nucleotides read TGCAGCGTTGAAGCCACGACAGCTCCCTATGGCTACACCTTC.

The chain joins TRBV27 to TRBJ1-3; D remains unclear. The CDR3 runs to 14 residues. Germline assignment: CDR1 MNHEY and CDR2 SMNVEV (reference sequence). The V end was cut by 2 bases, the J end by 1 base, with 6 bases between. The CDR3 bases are TGTGCCAGCAGTTTAAGCGGATCTGGAAACACCATATATTTT. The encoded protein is CASSLSGSGNTIYF.

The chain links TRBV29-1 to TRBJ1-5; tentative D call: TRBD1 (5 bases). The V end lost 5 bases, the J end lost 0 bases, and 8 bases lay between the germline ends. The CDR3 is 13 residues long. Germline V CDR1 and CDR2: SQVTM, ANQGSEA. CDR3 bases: TGCAGCGTTAAGACAGATAGCAATCAGCCCCAGCATTTT. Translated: CSVKTDSNQPQHF. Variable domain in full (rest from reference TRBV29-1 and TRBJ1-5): SAVISQKPSRDICQRGTSLTIQCQVDSQVTMMFWYRQQPGQSLTLIATANQGSEATYESGFVIDKFPISRPNLTFSTLTVSNMSPEDSSIYLCSVKTDSNQPQHFGDGTRLSIL.

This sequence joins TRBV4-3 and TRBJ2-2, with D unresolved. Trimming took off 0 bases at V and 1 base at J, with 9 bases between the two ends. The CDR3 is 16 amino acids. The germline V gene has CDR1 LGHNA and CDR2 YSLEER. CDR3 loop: CASSQELGGNTGELFF. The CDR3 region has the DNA TGCGCCAGCAGCCAAGAACTCGGCGGGAACACCGGGGAGCTGTTTTTT.

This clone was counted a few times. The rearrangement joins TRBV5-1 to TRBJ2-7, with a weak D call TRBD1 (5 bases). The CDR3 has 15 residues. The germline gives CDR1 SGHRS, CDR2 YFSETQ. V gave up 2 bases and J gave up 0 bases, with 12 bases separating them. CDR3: CASSLRPGSSYEQYF. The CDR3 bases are TGCGCCAGCAGCTTAAGACCAGGGTCCTCCTACGAGCAGTACTTC.

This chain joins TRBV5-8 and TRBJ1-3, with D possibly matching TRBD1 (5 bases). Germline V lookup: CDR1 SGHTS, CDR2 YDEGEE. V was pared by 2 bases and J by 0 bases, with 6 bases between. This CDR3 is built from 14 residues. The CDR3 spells CASSFGGSGNTIYF. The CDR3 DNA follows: TGTGCCAGCAGCTTCGGGGGCTCTGGAAACACCATATATTTT.

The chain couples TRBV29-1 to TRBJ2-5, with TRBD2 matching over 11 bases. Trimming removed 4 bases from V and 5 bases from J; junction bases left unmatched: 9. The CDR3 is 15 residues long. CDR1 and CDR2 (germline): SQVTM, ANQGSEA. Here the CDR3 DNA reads TGCAGCGTTGTCGTAGCGGGAGGGCCCGATGAGACCCAGTACTTC. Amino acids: CSVVVAGGPDETQYF.

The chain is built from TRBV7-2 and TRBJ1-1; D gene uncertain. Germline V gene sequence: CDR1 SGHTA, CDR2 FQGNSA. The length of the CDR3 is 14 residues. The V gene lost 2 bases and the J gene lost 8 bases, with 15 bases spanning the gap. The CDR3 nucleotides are TGTGCCAGCAGCTTATTTAGGAACGGGGAGGAAGCTTTCTTT. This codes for CASSLFRNGEEAFF.

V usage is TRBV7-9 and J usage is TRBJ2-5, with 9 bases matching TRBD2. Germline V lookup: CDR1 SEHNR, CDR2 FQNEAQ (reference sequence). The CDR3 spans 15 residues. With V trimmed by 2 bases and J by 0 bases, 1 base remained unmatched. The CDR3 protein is CASSLLAGYQETQYF. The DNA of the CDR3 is TGTGCCAGCAGCTTACTAGCGGGGTACCAAGAGACCCAGTACTTC.